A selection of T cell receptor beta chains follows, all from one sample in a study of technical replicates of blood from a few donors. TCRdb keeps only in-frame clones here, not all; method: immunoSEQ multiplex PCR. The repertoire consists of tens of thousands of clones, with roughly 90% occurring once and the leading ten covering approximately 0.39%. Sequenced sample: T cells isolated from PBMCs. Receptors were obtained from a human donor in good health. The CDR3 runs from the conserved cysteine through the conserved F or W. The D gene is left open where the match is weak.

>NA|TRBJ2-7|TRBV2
CASLQGPYYEQYF
TGTGCCAGCCTGCAGGGCCCCTACTACGAGCAGTACTTC
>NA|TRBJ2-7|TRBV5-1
CASSLEGVGKYEQYF
TGCGCCAGCAGCTTGGAGGGAGTGGGAAAATACGAGCAGTACTTC
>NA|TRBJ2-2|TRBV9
CASSARQGHTNTGELFF
TGTGCCAGCAGCGCCCGCCAGGGACATACGAACACCGGGGAGCTGTTTTTT
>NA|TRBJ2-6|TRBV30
CAWSLSGANVLTF
TGTGCCTGGAGTCTCTCTGGGGCCAACGTCCTGACTTTC
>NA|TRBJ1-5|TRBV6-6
CASSYSKAGSNQPQHF
TGTGCCAGCAGTTACTCGAAGGCAGGAAGCAATCAGCCCCAGCATTTT
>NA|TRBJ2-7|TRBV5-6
CASSTGYEQYF
TGTGCCAGTTCGACAGGCTACGAGCAGTACTTC
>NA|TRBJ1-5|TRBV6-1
CASSPEAIRDQPQHF
TGTGCCAGCAGCCCCGAGGCTATACGCGATCAGCCCCAGCATTTT
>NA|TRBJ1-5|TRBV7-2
CASSTHGDNQPQHF
TGTGCCAGCAGCACCCACGGGGACAATCAGCCCCAGCATTTT
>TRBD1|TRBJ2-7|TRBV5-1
CASSLDRGSSEQYF
TGCGCCAGCAGCTTAGACAGGGGGAGCTCCGAGCAGTACTTC
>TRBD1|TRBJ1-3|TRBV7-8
CASSFSGTGIGNTIYF
TGTGCCAGCAGCTTTTCCGGGACAGGGATCGGAAACACCATATATTTT